These T cell receptor beta chains were read from a single sample in a study of T cell changes during pregnancy in multiple sclerosis. The protocol was immunoSEQ multiplex PCR, while the TCRdb copy is restricted to in-frame clones and leaves out a portion. The sample consists of around 60,000 clones, roughly 93% of them appearing once. The source was peripheral blood, collected after pregnancy. The source is a female donor with multiple sclerosis, enrolled in a pregnancy study. Both conserved end residues are part of each CDR3. The D gene is left open where the match is weak. Some rows have no size entry. The others give once, few or many, or a class for an expanded clone.

>TRBJ2-4|TRBV19|.|TRBD1
TGTGCCAGTAGTATAGGAACAGGGGAAAACATTCAGTACTTC
CASSIGTGENIQYF
>TRBJ2-1|TRBV7-3|.|.
TGTGCCAGCAGCTTAACTAGCGGTGCCCATGAGCAGTTCTTC
CASSLTSGAHEQFF
>TRBJ1-1|TRBV9|.|.
TGTGCCAGCAGCGTAGTAACCCCTATGAACACTGAAGCTTTCTTT
CASSVVTPMNTEAFF
>TRBJ2-3|TRBV7-2|.|TRBD2
TGTGCCAGCACGAAACTAGCGGGAGGCTTCAGCACAGATACGCAGTATTTT
CASTKLAGGFSTDTQYF
>TRBJ2-5|TRBV28|once|TRBD1
TGTGCCAGCAGTCCGATATATGGGACAGGGGGCGAGGGCCAAGAGACCCAGTACTTC
CASSPIYGTGGEGQETQYF
>TRBJ2-1|TRBV11-3|.|TRBD1
TGTGCCAGCGGACCGATGGACAGGGGCTACAATGAGCAGTTCTTC
CASGPMDRGYNEQFF
>TRBJ2-2|TRBV27|.|TRBD1
TGTGCCAGCAGTGAGACAGGGTGGTCCACCGGGGAGCTGTTTTTT
CASSETGWSTGELFF
>TRBJ1-3|TRBV11-2|.|TRBD1
TGTGCCAGCAGCTCCGGACAGGGATATTCTGGAAACACCATATATTTT
CASSSGQGYSGNTIYF
>TRBJ1-4|TRBV6-6|.|TRBD1
TGTGCCACTTCCCGGGACAGCGCTAATGAAAAACTGTTTTTT
CATSRDSANEKLFF
>TRBJ2-1|TRBV5-6|.|TRBD2
TGTGCCAGCATCTTACGCAGCGGGGCCTACAATGAGCAGTTCTTC
CASILRSGAYNEQFF
>TRBJ2-3|TRBV27|.|TRBD2
TGTGCCAGCAGCTTTGGGGGGGCAGATACGCAGTATTTT
CASSFGGADTQYF
>TRBJ2-5|TRBV11-3|.|.
TGTGCCAGCAGCTTAGGAGTTACGGGTCAGGGGGGGACCCAGTACTTC
CASSLGVTGQGGTQYF
>TRBJ2-7|TRBV7-2|once|TRBD1
TGTGCCAGCAGCTCCCCCGGGACAGATACCTACGAGCAGTACTTC
CASSSPGTDTYEQYF
>TRBJ2-1|TRBV27|.|.
TGTGCCAGCAGTGGTAGCGACAATGAGCAGTTCTTC
CASSGSDNEQFF
>TRBJ2-2|TRBV30|.|TRBD2
TGTGCCTGGAGTGCTACGGTCCTTGGACTAGCGGGCACCGGGGAGCTGTTTTTT
CAWSATVLGLAGTGELFF
>TRBJ2-5|TRBV7-6|.|.
TGTGCCAGCAGCTTAGCCCCACAAGAGACCCAGTACTTC
CASSLAPQETQYF
>TRBJ2-7|TRBV6-1|.|.
TGTGCCAGCAGTGACGACAGACCCTACGAGCAGTACTTC
CASSDDRPYEQYF
>TRBJ1-6|TRBV6-1|.|TRBD1
TGTGCCAGCAGTGAATCGGCCGGGACAGGGACTTCACCCCTCCACTTT
CASSESAGTGTSPLHF
>TRBJ2-1|TRBV5-1|.|.
TGCGCCAGCAGCTTGGATCCCCGCGGACGGGGTGAGCAGTTCTTC
CASSLDPRGRGEQFF
>TRBJ2-7|TRBV7-2|.|.
TGTGCCAGCAGCCCGGCGGGGACAGAGTACTACGAGCAGTACTTC
CASSPAGTEYYEQYF
>TRBJ1-1|TRBV18|.|.
TGTGCCAGCTCACCAGGGCCCTCGGCCGCTGAAGCTTTCTTT
CASSPGPSAAEAFF
>TRBJ2-3|TRBV5-4|.|.
TGTGCCAGCAGCTTGGAGCAGGCGGGCACGCAGTATTTT
CASSLEQAGTQYF
>TRBJ1-2|TRBV6-1|.|.
TGTGCCAGCAGGGAAGCCGGGGGGCGTTTCTATGGCTACACCTTC
CASREAGGRFYGYTF
>TRBJ2-5|TRBV9|.|TRBD1
TGTGCCAGCAGCGTAGCTCAGGGGGCACAAGAGACCCAGTACTTC
CASSVAQGAQETQYF
>TRBJ1-2|TRBV29-1|.|TRBD1
TGCAGCGCTGAAAGGGACAGGGGTTTTGGCTACACCTTC
CSAERDRGFGYTF
>TRBJ2-1|TRBV5-1|.|.
TGCGCCAGCAGCCTCGGTAATGAGCAGTTCTTC
CASSLGNEQFF
>TRBJ2-1|TRBV7-9|.|TRBD2
TGTGCCAGCAGCTTAGTCGGCGCGGCGGGAGACTACAATGAGCAGTTCTTC
CASSLVGAAGDYNEQFF
>TRBJ1-5|TRBV30|once|.
TGTGCCTGGAGTGCCCACAGTAGCAATCAGCCCCAGCATTTT
CAWSAHSSNQPQHF
>TRBJ2-3|TRBV6-5|.|TRBD2
TGTGCCAGCAGACGGGACTATAGCACAGATACGCAGTATTTT
CASRRDYSTDTQYF
>TRBJ2-3|TRBV5-4|.|TRBD2
TGTGCCGCGGGACTAGCGGGAGGGTTCACAGATACGCAGTATTTT
CAAGLAGGFTDTQYF
>TRBJ2-2|TRBV6-4|.|.
TGTGCCAGCAGTGACTCGAGACAGGTGGACACCGGGGAGCTGTTTTTT
CASSDSRQVDTGELFF
>TRBJ2-1|TRBV4-2|few|TRBD2
TGTGCCAGCAGCCAAGTGTGGGGGGGCAATGAGCAGTTCTTC
CASSQVWGGNEQFF
>TRBJ1-1|TRBV19|once|TRBD1
TGTGCCAGTAGGATCCGGGACAGGGGAGTGAACACTGAAGCTTTCTTT
CASRIRDRGVNTEAFF